This TCR beta chain was sequenced for a study of CD8 T cells in ankylosing spondylitis. Generation of TCR beta libraries employed quantitative 5'-RACE incorporating molecular barcodes. TCRdb recomputed calls from the 5' RACE reads with MiXCR, one row per CDR3 protein. The sample carries under 300,000 distinct CDR3 sequences, roughly a tenth recorded once. The study's findings and limits: A TCR beta motif of roughly 8 highly homologous variants seemed to mark ankylosing spondylitis blood. Matched synovial fluid from ankylosing spondylitis patients was reported to be enriched for disease-linked clones. Clones linked to the disease showed a CD8+ phenotype. They occurred at relatively low frequencies in peripheral blood.

This clonotype was recorded at least ten times. What it binds is unknown. V lost 1 base to trimming and J lost 2 bases, with 12 bases between them. This CDR3 is built from 15 residues. Germline V CDR1 and CDR2: SGHRS, YFSETQ. The TCR sequence derives from a male donor with ankylosing spondylitis or in good health (not recorded which). What was sequenced was blood, either unsorted or a sorted T cell fraction (not recorded which). J is TRBJ2-5 and V is TRBV5-1, with D perhaps matching TRBD1 (6 bases). The CDR3 sequence is CASSLFGTQQETQYF. The CDR3 bases are TGCGCCAGCAGCTTGTTTGGGACACAGCAAGAGACCCAGTACTTC. The full variable domain, with the rest looked up from reference TRBV5-1 and TRBJ2-5, is KAGVTQTPRYLIKTRGQQVTLSCSPISGHRSVSWYQQTPGQGLQFLFEYFSETQRNKGNFPGRFSGRQFSNSRSEMNVSTLELGDSALYLCASSLFGTQQETQYFGPGTRLLVL.